The rows below give T cell receptor beta chains drawn from one sample of a study of control samples from healthy donors and cancer patients. Profiling relied on immunoSEQ multiplex PCR, and the TCRdb table lists in-frame clones only, not all of them. The repertoire includes 100,000 to 150,000 clones, about nine tenths of them detected once, and about 2.7% sits in the top ten. The specimen sequenced was blood. The receptors originated from a middle-aged man in good health. Each CDR3 is given with its conserved first and last residue. The order of the fields is V gene, J gene, clone size, D gene, CDR3 DNA, CDR3 protein. The D gene is left open where the match is weak. Clone size is shown for a subset of rows, as once, few, many or a class of expanded clone.

>TRBV27|TRBJ2-3|-|TRBD2
TGTGCCAGCAGTACAATCCGCCCCGGGACTAGCGGGGGAGGGGCTACGCAGTATTTT
CASSTIRPGTSGGGATQYF
>TRBV5-1|TRBJ2-5|-|TRBD2
TGCGCCAGCAGCTCGGGGGCGAGCGGGGGCGCCCAGGAGACCCAGTACTTC
CASSSGASGGAQETQYF
>TRBV29-1|TRBJ2-7|-|TRBD2
TGCAGCGTTCACTTAGCGGGGAGACCGGCGGGCGAGCAGTACTTC
CSVHLAGRPAGEQYF
>TRBV30|TRBJ1-5|-|-
TGTGCCTGGAGCGTTCCAGGAACTCTCCGCAATCAGCCCCAGCATTTT
CAWSVPGTLRNQPQHF
>TRBV6-5|TRBJ1-1|once|-
TGTGCCAGCAGACCCTTATGGGGGAACACTGAAGCTTTCTTT
CASRPLWGNTEAFF
>TRBV6-5|TRBJ1-2|-|-
TGTGCCAGCAGGCCCCATATGGCAGGGCCCTATGGCTACACCTTC
CASRPHMAGPYGYTF
>TRBV18|TRBJ1-3|-|-
TGTGCCAGCTCACCACGGCAGGGTCATACTGCCGGAAACACCATATATTTT
CASSPRQGHTAGNTIYF
>TRBV2|TRBJ1-4|-|-
TGTGCCAGCAGGGAGTTTGGCACTAATGAAAAACTGTTTTTT
CASREFGTNEKLFF
>TRBV2|TRBJ2-7|-|-
TGTGCCAGCAGTGCGTCCTGGGCAGGGTCCTACGAGCAGTACTTC
CASSASWAGSYEQYF
>TRBV6-2/TRBV6-3|TRBJ2-2|-|-
TGTGCCAGCAGTTACTCGAGTTTGAACAGGGCGAACACCGGGGAGCTGTTTTTT
CASSYSSLNRANTGELFF
>TRBV7-2|TRBJ1-4|-|-
TGTGCCAGCAGCCCAAGACAGAGTAATGAAAAACTGTTTTTT
CASSPRQSNEKLFF